This T cell receptor (beta chain) was profiled in a study of blood T cell repertoires in COVID-19. Overall study: There were acute and convalescent COVID-19 samples, and they came from the United States, Italy and Spain.

The V and J ends lost 7 bases and 2 bases respectively, with 12 bases between them. Germline V gene lookup returns CDR1 MNHEY and CDR2 SVGAGI. This CDR3 contains 15 residues. Original processing methods: The authors estimated nucleated cell counts from reference gene primer amplification. Assay used: immunoSEQ multiplex PCR; TCRdb lists only in-frame clones, some missing. V, J and clone size reflect that table, while D and trimming were determined from the DNA. This sample carries 300,000 to 350,000 clones, approximately 89% of them seen once, and the ten largest clones take under 6%. Participants were aged about 18 to 90 years, lived in over 20 US areas, and enrolled virtually.

The sample comprised PBMCs or T cells enriched from blood (not recorded which). The sequence derives from a man aged 30-40 years who had recovered from COVID-19. V is TRBV6-5 and J is TRBJ2-6; no reliable D call. The CDR3 coding sequence is TGTGCCAGCACACCCGGGTTCGCTGGGGCCAACGTCCTGACTTTC. Translated: CASTPGFAGANVLTF.